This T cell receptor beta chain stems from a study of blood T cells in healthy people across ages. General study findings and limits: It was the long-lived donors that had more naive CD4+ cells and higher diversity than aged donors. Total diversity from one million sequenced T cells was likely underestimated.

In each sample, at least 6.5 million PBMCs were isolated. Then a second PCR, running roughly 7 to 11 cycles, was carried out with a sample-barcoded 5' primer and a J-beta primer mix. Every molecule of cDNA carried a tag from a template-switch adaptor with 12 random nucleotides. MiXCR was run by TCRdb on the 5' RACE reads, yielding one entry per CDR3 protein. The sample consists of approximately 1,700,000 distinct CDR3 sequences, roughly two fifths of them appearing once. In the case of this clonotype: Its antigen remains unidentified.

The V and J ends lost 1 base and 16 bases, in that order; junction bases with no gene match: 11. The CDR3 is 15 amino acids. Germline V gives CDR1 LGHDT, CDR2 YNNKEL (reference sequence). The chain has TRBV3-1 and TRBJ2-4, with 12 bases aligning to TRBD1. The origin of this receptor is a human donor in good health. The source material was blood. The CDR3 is CASSQAGTGGVKQYF. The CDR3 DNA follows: TGTGCCAGCAGCCAAGCGGGGACAGGGGGCGTGAAGCAATACTTC.